This T cell receptor (beta chain) came from a study of T-cell memory formation after mild COVID-19. Turning to the study itself: Across donors, TCR clusters were largely donor specific.

This clonotype was counted between two and nine times. Antigen: not known. Via MiXCR, TCRdb re-called the 5' RACE reads, giving one row per CDR3 protein. Counted here are hundreds of thousands of distinct CDR3 sequences, about 23% occurring once; the ten biggest clones make up approximately 12%. Regarding the study as a whole: Some SARS-CoV-2-responding clones were already detected in memory before infection. Shrinking CD4+ clones were chiefly CM and EM; CD8+ ones were chiefly EMRA.

The origin of this receptor is an adult woman who had mild COVID-19 (a few samples of this study predate the infection). Cell type and time point are not known. Input material: PBMCs or a T cell subset sorted from them (not recorded which).

The DNA of the CDR3 is TGCGCCAGCAGCGACGGACAGGGGGAGTACTTCCTAGAGTCCTACGAGCAGTACTTC. As protein: CASSDGQGEYFLESYEQYF. The J gene is TRBJ2-7, the V gene TRBV5-1, with 10 bases aligning to TRBD1. The length of the CDR3 is 19 residues. The V gene's germline CDR1 is SGHRS and CDR2 YFSETQ. V lost 4 bases to trimming and J lost 1 base; unmatched junction nucleotides: 17.